This T cell receptor beta chain appears in the sequencing data of a study of radiation and T cells in renal cell carcinoma. Findings and limits, study-wide: Top tumor clonotypes rose in blood 2 weeks post-radiation, then contracted.

Germline lookup yields CDR1 LNHDA and CDR2 SQIVND (reference sequence). The CDR3 sequence is 15 residues long. The J segment lost 3 bases and the V segment lost 3 bases, leaving 7 bases of the junction unmatched. The time point is: blood 2 weeks post-SBRT. The treatment is: 15 Gy SBRT to primary tumor, nephrectomy 4 weeks later. Points on this clone: Its specificity is not known.

Some clones are missing from TCRdb's copy, which holds only in-frame ones; the method was immunoSEQ multiplex PCR. The repertoire holds about 130,000 clones, with 81% as singletons. This material consisted of blood, taken from a patient whose treatment included radiotherapy and nephrectomy. This chain joins TRBV19 and TRBJ1-1; 7 bases line up with TRBD1. The clonotype comes from a man in his fifties or sixties with renal cell carcinoma. The CDR3 sequence is CASSIGRGGYTEAFF. In DNA form, the CDR3 reads TGTGCCAGTAGTATTGGTAGAGGGGGCTACACTGAAGCTTTCTTT.